This T cell receptor (beta chain) was captured by sequencing in a study of graft-versus-host responses after intestinal transplantation. The study, taken as a whole, reports: Recipient marrow contained GvH clones, some of which appeared first in ileum or blood. Early HvG declines after transplant were associated with peak circulating GvH clone levels. Those patients showing graft-donor T cell macrochimerism displayed high graft-versus-host to host-versus-graft clonal ratios in allografts.

Some clones are missing from TCRdb's copy, which holds only in-frame ones; the method was immunoSEQ multiplex PCR. This sample has over 70,000 clones, with around 83% found just once. Concerning this clone: The target antigen is unknown.

Germline V gene lookup returns CDR1 SGHRS and CDR2 YFSETQ. The CDR3 length is 12 residues. V was trimmed by 4 bases and J by 5 bases, leaving 8 bases between them. Sequencing was performed on unstimulated CD8+ T cells sorted from spleen or lymph node cells, taken before intestinal transplant. The clonotype originates from a human donor who received an intestinal transplant. The chain combines TRBV5-1 with TRBJ2-3, with D possibly matching TRBD2 (6 bases). The CDR3 coding sequence is TGCGCCAGCAGCCCGGGGGAAGATACGCAGTATTTT. Translation gives CASSPGEDTQYF.